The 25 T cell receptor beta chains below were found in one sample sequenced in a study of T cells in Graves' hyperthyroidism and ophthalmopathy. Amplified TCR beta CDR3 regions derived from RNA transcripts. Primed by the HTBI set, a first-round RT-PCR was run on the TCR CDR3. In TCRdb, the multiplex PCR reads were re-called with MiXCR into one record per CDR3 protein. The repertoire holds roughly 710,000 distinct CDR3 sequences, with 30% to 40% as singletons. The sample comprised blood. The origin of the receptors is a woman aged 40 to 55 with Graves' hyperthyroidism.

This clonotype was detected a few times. CDR3 nucleotides: TGTGCCACCAGTGATTCCCGGGACTCCCGGCGGGCTTTCTTT. As protein: CATSDSRDSRRAFF. J is TRBJ1-1 and V is TRBV24-1; D may be TRBD1 (5 bases). The germline V and J ends were trimmed by 2 bases and 11 bases, with 17 bases remaining between them. CDR3 length equals 14 residues. Germline assignment: CDR1 KGHDR and CDR2 SFDVKD.

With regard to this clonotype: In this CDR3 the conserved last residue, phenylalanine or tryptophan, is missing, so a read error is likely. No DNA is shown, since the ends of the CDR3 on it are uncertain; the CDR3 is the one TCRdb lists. CDR3 loop: CAIRTDRHYERYS. V and J are TRBV10-3 and TRBJ2-7. Including both end residues, the CDR3 is 13 amino acids long. Germline CDR1 reads ENHRY; CDR2 reads SYGVKD.

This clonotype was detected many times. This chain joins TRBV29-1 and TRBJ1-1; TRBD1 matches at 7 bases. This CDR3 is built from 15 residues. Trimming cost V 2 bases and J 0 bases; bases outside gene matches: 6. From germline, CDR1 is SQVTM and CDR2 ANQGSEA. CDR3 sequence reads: CSVETGASMNTEAFF. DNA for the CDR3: TGCAGCGTTGAAACAGGGGCCTCCATGAACACTGAAGCTTTCTTT.

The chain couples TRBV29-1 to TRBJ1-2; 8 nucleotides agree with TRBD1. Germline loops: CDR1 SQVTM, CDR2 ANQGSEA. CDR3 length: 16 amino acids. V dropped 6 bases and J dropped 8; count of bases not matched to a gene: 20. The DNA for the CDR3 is TGCAGCGTCCCGACCCGAGTCCAGGGGGCGCGGGAAGGCTACACCTTC. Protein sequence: CSVPTRVQGAREGYTF.

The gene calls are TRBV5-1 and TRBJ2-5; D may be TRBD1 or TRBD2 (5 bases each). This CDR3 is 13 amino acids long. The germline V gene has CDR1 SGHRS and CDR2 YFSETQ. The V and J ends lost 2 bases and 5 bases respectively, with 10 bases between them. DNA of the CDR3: TGCGCCAGCAGCTTTCGGGGCGTGGAGACCCAGTACTTC. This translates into CASSFRGVETQYF.

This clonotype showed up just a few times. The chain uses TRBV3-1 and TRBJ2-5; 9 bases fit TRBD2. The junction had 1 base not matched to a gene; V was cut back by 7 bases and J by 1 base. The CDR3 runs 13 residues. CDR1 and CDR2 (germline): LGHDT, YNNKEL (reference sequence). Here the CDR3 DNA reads TGTGCCAGCAAGACTAGCGGCCAAGAGACCCAGTACTTC. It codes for CASKTSGQETQYF.

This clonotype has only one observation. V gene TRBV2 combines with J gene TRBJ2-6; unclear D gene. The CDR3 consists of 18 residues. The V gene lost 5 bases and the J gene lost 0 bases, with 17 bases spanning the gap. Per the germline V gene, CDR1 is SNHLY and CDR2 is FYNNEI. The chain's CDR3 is CASSYPAWGGSGANVLTF. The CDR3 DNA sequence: TGTGCCAGCAGTTACCCGGCCTGGGGTGGCTCTGGGGCCAACGTCCTGACTTTC.

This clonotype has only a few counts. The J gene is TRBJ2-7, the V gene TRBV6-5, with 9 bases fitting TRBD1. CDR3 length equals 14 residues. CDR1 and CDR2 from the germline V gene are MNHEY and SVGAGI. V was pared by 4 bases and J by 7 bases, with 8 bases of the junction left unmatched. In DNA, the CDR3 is TGTGCCAGCAGTTCCTCGGGACAGGGAGGGGAGCAGTACTTC. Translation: CASSSSGQGGEQYF.

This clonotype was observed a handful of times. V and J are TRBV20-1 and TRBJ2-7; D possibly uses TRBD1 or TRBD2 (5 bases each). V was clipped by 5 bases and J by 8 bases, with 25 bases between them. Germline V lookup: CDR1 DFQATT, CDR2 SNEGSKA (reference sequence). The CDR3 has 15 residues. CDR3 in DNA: TGCAGTGCTCTTACCGGGACCGACGCCTACGACAAGCAGTACTTC. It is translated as CSALTGTDAYDKQYF.

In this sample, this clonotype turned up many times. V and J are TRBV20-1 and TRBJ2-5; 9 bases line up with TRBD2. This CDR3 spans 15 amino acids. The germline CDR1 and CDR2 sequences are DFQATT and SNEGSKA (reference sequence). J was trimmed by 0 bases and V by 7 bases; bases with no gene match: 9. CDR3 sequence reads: CSVSGSGGYQETQYF. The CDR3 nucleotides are TGCAGTGTTAGTGGGAGCGGGGGGTACCAAGAGACCCAGTACTTC.

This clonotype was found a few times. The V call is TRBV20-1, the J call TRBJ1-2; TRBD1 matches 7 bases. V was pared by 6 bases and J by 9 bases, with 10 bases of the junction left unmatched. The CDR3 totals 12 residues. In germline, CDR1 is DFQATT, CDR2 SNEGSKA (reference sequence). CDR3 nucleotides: TGCAGTGCAAATCACAGGGGTCAGAGCTACACCTTC. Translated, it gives CSANHRGQSYTF.

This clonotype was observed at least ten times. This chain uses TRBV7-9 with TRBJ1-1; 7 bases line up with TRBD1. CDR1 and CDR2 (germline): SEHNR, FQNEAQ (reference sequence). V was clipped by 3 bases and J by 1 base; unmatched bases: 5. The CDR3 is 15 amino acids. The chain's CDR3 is CASSFNRGENTEAFF. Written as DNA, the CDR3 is TGTGCCAGCAGCTTCAACAGGGGAGAGAACACTGAAGCTTTCTTT.

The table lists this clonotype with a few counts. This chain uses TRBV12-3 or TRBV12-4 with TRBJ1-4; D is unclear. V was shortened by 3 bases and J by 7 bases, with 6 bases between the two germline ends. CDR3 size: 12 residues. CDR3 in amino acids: CASSFGFEKLFF. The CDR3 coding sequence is TGTGCCAGCAGTTTTGGGTTTGAAAAACTGTTTTTT.

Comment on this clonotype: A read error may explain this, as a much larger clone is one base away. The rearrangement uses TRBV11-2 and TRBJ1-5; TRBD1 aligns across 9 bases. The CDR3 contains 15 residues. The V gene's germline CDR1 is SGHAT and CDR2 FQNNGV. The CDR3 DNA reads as TGTGCCAACAGCTCTGGGACAGGGATCACTCAGCCCCAGCATTTT. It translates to CANSSGTGITQPQHF. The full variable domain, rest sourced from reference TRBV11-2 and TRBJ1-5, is EAGVAQSPRYKIIEKRQSVAFWCNPISGHATLYWYQQILGQGPKLLIQFQNNGVVDDSQLPKDRFSAERLKGVDSTLKIQPAKLEDSAVYLCANSSGTGITQPQHFGDGTRLSIL.

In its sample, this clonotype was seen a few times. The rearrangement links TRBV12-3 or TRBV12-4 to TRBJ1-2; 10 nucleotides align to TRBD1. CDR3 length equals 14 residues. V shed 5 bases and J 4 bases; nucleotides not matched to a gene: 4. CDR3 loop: CASSLTGGLYGYTF. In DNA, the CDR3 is TGTGCCAGCAGTCTGACAGGGGGCCTCTATGGCTACACCTTC.

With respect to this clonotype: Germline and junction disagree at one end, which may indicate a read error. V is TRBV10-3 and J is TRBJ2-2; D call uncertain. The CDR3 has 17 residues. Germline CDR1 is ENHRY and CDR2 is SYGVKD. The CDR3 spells CASSFDRAAINTGELFF. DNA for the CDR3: TGTGCCAGCAGTTTTGATAGGGCGGCGATAAACACCGGGGAGCTGTTTTTT.

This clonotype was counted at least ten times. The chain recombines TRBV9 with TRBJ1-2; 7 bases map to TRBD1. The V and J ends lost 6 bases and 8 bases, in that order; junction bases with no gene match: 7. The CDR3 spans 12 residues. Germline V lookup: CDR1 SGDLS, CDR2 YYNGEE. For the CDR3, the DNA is TGTGCCAGCATGGGAGACAGGGAAGGCTACACCTTC. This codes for CASMGDREGYTF.

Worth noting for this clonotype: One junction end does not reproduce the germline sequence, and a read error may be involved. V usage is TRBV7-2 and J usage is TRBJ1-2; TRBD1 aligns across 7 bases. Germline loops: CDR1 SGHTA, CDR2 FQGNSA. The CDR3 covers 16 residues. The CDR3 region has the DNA TGTGCCAGCAGCCCCGCCGGCAGGAAACCGGGACAGCCTTACGACTTC. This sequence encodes CASSPAGRKPGQPYDF.

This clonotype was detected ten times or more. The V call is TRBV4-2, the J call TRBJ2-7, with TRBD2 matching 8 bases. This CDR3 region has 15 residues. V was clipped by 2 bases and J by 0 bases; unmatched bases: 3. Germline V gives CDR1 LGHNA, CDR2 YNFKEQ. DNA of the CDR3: TGTGCCAGCAGCCAACGACTAGCGCTCTCCTACGAGCAGTACTTC. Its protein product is CASSQRLALSYEQYF.

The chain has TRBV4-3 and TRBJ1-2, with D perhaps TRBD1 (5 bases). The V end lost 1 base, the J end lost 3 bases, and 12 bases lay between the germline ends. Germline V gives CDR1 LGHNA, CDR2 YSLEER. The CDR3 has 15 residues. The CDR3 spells CASSQVPDSYYGYTF. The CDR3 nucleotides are TGCGCCAGCAGCCAAGTACCCGACAGTTACTATGGCTACACCTTC.

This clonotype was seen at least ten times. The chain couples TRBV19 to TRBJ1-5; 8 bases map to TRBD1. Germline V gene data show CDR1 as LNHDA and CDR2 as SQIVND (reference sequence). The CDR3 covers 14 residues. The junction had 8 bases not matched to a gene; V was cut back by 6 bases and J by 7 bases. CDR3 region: CASSGQGGGQPQHF. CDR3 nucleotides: TGTGCCAGTAGCGGACAGGGAGGTGGGCAGCCCCAGCATTTT.

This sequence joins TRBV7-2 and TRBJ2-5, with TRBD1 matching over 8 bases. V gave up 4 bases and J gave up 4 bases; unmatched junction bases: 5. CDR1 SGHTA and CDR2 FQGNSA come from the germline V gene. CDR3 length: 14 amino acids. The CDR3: CASSSRTGRETQYF. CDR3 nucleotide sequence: TGTGCCAGCAGCTCCAGGACAGGGCGAGAGACCCAGTACTTC.

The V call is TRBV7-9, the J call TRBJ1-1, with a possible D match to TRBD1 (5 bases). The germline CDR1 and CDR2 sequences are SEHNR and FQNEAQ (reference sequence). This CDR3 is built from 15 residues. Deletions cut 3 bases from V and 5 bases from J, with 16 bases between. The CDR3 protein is CASSFLWEGRTEAFF. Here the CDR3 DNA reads TGTGCCAGCAGCTTTTTGTGGGAGGGGCGAACTGAAGCTTTCTTT. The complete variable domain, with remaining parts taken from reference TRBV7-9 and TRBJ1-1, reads DTGVSQNPRHKITKRGQNVTFRCDPISEHNRLYWYRQTLGQGPEFLTYFQNEAQLEKSRLLSDRFSAERPKGSFSTLEIQRTEQGDSAMYLCASSFLWEGRTEAFFGQGTRLTVV.

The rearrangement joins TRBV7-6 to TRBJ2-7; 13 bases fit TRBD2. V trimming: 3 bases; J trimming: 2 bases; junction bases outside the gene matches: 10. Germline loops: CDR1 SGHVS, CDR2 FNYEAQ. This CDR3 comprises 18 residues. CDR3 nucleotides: TGTGCCAGCAGCTTGGATAGGACTAGCGGGAGTATCCCCTACGAGCAGTACTTC. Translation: CASSLDRTSGSIPYEQYF.

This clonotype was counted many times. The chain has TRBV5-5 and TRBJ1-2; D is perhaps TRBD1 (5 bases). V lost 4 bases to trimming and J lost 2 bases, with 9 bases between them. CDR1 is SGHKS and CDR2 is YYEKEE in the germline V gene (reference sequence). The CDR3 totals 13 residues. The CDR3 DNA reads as TGTGCCAGCAGCACGGGACTGAACTATGGCTACACCTTC. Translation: CASSTGLNYGYTF. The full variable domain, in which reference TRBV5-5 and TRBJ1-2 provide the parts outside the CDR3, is DAGVTQSPTHLIKTRGQQVTLRCSPISGHKSVSWYQQVLGQGPQFIFQYYEKEERGRGNFPDRFSARQFPNYSSELNVNALLLGDSALYLCASSTGLNYGYTFGSGTRLTVV.